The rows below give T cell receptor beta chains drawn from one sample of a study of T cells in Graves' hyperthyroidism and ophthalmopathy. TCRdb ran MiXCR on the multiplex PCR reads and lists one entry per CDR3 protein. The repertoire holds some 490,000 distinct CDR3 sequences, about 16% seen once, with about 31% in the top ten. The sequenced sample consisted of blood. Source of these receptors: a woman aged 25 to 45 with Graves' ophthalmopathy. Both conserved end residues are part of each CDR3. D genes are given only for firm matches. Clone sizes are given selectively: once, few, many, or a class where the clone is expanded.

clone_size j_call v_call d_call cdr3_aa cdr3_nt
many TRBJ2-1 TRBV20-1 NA CSARDRNEQFF TGCAGTGCTAGAGACAGGAATGAGCAGTTCTTC
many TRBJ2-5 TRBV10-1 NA CASSGTRGETQYF TGCGCCAGCAGCGGGACACGGGGGGAGACCCAGTACTTC
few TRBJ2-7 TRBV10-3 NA CAISEGKGTYEQYF TGTGCCATCAGTGAAGGGAAGGGTACCTACGAGCAGTACTTC
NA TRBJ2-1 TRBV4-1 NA CASSLPGGNNEQFF TGCGCCAGCAGCCTTCCCGGCGGGAACAATGAGCAGTTCTTC
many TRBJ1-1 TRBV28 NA CASSPSDRGITEAFF TGTGCCAGCAGTCCGTCGGACAGAGGGATCACTGAAGCTTTCTTT
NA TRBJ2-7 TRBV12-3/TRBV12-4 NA CASTLNYEQYF TGTGCCAGCACCCTCAACTACGAGCAGTACTTC
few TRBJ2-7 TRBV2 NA CASSDRWGPEQYF TGTGCCAGCAGCGATAGGTGGGGCCCCGAGCAGTACTTC
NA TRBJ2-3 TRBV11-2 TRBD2 CASSFPAGGLPDTQYF TGTGCCAGCAGCTTCCCGGCGGGAGGGCTCCCAGATACGCAGTATTTT
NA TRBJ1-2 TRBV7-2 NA CASSLAGSYNYGYTF TGTGCCAGCAGCTTGGCGGGCAGTTATAACTATGGCTACACCTTC
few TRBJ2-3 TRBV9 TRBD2 CASSASGSSDTQYF TGTGCCAGCAGCGCTAGCGGGAGTTCAGATACGCAGTATTTT
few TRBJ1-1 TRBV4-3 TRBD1 CASSQDRGRGAFF TGCGCCAGCAGCCAAGATAGGGGGCGAGGAGCTTTCTTT
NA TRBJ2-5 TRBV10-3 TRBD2 CAISNYSGGGETQYF TGTGCCATCAGCAACTACAGCGGGGGAGGGGAGACCCAGTACTTC
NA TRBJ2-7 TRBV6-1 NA CAGTHSHEQYF TGTGCCGGCACTCACAGCCACGAGCAGTACTTC
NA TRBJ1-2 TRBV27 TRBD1 CASSPGTGPTYGYTF TGTGCCAGCAGTCCCGGGACAGGGCCCACTTATGGCTACACCTTC
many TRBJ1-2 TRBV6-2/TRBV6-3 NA CATSGQQTNYGYTF TGTGCCACCTCAGGACAGCAAACTAACTATGGCTACACCTTC
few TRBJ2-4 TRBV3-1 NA CASSQDWANIQYF TGTGCCAGCAGCCAAGATTGGGCCAACATTCAGTACTTC
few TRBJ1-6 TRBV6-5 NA CASRYGGSSPLHF TGTGCCAGCAGATATGGAGGTAGTTCACCCCTCCACTTT
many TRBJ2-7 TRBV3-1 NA CASSQEPRGEQYF TGTGCCAGCAGCCAAGAACCCAGGGGCGAGCAGTACTTC
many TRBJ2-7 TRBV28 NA CATRVYEQYF TGTGCCACTCGAGTGTACGAGCAGTACTTC
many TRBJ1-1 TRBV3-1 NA CASSQGAWNTEAFF TGTGCCAGCAGCCAGGGGGCTTGGAATACTGAAGCTTTCTTT
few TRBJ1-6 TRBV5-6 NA CASSLAQGQPLHF TGTGCCAGCAGCTTGGCCCAAGGACAACCCCTCCACTTT
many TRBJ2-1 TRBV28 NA CASSLKRAVTYNEQFF TGTGCCAGCAGTTTGAAGCGGGCGGTTACCTACAATGAGCAGTTCTTC
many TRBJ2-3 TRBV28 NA CASGLGGGVTDTQYF TGTGCCAGCGGATTAGGAGGAGGCGTCACAGATACGCAGTATTTT
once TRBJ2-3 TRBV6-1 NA CASSPWDGDTDTQYF TGTGCCAGCAGTCCCTGGGACGGGGACACAGATACGCAGTATTTT
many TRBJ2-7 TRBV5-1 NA CASSVTGAETYEQYF TGCGCCAGCAGCGTCACAGGAGCTGAGACCTACGAGCAGTACTTC
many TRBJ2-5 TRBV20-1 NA CSASGPTGLETQYF TGCAGTGCAAGCGGGCCTACAGGACTAGAGACCCAGTACTTC